This is a list of T cell receptor beta chains from one sample in a study of blood T cell repertoires in COVID-19. Profiling relied on immunoSEQ multiplex PCR, and the TCRdb table lists in-frame clones only, not all of them. The table records approximately 180,000 clones, more than 80% of them present only once. Specimen: PBMCs or T cells enriched from blood (not recorded which). All receptors come from a man in his forties who had recovered from COVID-19. Each CDR3 is given with its conserved first and last residue. D genes are given only for firm matches. Clone size is not always given. Where it is, it says once, few, many or a class for expanded clones.

TRBJ2-1 - - TRBV29-1 TGCAGCGTTCTTAAGACGCAGGGAGGTGAGCAGTTCTTC CSVLKTQGGEQFF
TRBJ1-2 - TRBD1 TRBV29-1 TGCAGCGTTGTAATACCCCGGGACAGGGGGATCTATGGCTACACCTTC CSVVIPRDRGIYGYTF
TRBJ1-2 - TRBD1 TRBV5-1 TGCGCCAGCAGCTCACAGGGGGCGGGGAACTATGGCTACACCTTC CASSSQGAGNYGYTF
TRBJ1-5 few - TRBV19 TGTGCCAGTAGTCTCTCTGGGGGGAGCTGGGATCAGCCCCAGCATTTT CASSLSGGSWDQPQHF
TRBJ1-1 - TRBD1 TRBV10-3 TGTGCCACCCGGGACAGGGGACTCATGAACACTGAAGCTTTCTTT CATRDRGLMNTEAFF
TRBJ1-6 - - TRBV5-1 TGCGCCAGCAGCTTGGGGGTCCCCGGGGATTCACCCCTCCACTTT CASSLGVPGDSPLHF
TRBJ2-3 - TRBD2 TRBV28 TGTGCCAGCAGTTCCCGACTAGCGGGTTTCACAGATACGCAGTATTTT CASSSRLAGFTDTQYF
TRBJ2-1 - TRBD2 TRBV3-1/TRBV3-2 TGTGCCAGCACCCGGACTAGCGGGGGGAGGGCAGAGCAGTTCTTC CASTRTSGGRAEQFF
TRBJ1-1 once - TRBV19 TGTGCCAGTAGTATAGTACCAGGGGCGAACACTGAAGCTTTCTTT CASSIVPGANTEAFF
TRBJ1-1 - - TRBV7-9 TGTGCCAGCAGCTTAGAACGGTTTGCAATGAACACTGAAGCTTTCTTT CASSLERFAMNTEAFF
TRBJ2-1 - - TRBV4-1 TGCGCCAGCAAAATGGACTTGGGGGGATCCTACAATGAGCAGTTCTTC CASKMDLGGSYNEQFF
TRBJ1-3 - - TRBV7-8 TGTGCCAGCAGCAGGGGAGGAAACACCATATATTTT CASSRGGNTIYF
TRBJ1-1 - TRBD1 TRBV5-5 TGTGCCAGCAGCCATAGGACAGGGGTACGAACTGAAGCTTTCTTT CASSHRTGVRTEAFF
TRBJ1-5 few - TRBV6-5 TGTGCCAGCGCAACGGGGGGCGATCAGCCCCAGCATTTT CASATGGDQPQHF
TRBJ1-1 few - TRBV6-5 TGTGCCACCGAGGACTTCGCCCTCACTGAAGCTTTCTTT CATEDFALTEAFF
TRBJ1-3 - - TRBV15 TGTGCCACCAGCCTCCCACAGGGAACTGGAAACACCATATATTTT CATSLPQGTGNTIYF
TRBJ2-1 - - TRBV5-8 TGTGCCAGCAGCTTGGAGGTCATCGGGGGATACAATGAGCAGTTCTTC CASSLEVIGGYNEQFF
TRBJ2-3 - - TRBV28 TGTGCCAGCAGTTTAGGTGGGGCCACAGATACGCAGTATTTT CASSLGGATDTQYF
TRBJ2-7 - - TRBV7-6 TGTGCCAGCAGCTTAGCGGGAGTCGGTGAGCAGTACTTC CASSLAGVGEQYF
TRBJ2-7 - - TRBV3-1/TRBV3-2 TGTGCCAGCAGCCAAGCGTCTAGCGCGGTCTACGAGCAGTACTTC CASSQASSAVYEQYF
TRBJ2-3 - - TRBV11-3 TGTGCCAGCAGCTTAGAAGGAGGGGAATGGGATACGCAGTATTTT CASSLEGGEWDTQYF
TRBJ1-2 - - TRBV13 TGTGCCAGCAGCGGAAACCGGGAATCTATGGGCTACACCTTC CASSGNRESMGYTF
TRBJ1-4 once - TRBV9 TGTGCCAGCAGCCTAGGGGGGCTTGGTAATGAAAAACTGTTTTTT CASSLGGLGNEKLFF
TRBJ2-1 - TRBD2 TRBV19 TGTGCCAGTAGTATAGGCCCTAGCGGGGGGTTTGAGCAGTTCTTC CASSIGPSGGFEQFF
TRBJ2-5 - - TRBV30 TGTGCCTGGAGTGCCGAAGAGACCCAGTACTTC CAWSAEETQYF
TRBJ1-2 - - TRBV19 TGTGCCAGTAGTATAGATCTATTGTCGGGGTACGGCTATGGCTACACCTTC CASSIDLLSGYGYGYTF
TRBJ2-1 - TRBD2 TRBV7-9 TGTGCCAGCAGCTTAGGGGCTAGCGGGTTTATCTACAATGAGCAGTTCTTC CASSLGASGFIYNEQFF
TRBJ2-4 - TRBD2 TRBV3-1/TRBV3-2 TGTGCCAGCAGCTCGGGACTAGCGGGAGCACTCGGGGCCAAAAACATTCAGTACTTC CASSSGLAGALGAKNIQYF
TRBJ1-2 - - TRBV5-5 TGTGCCAGCAGACCGGGAGCGGAGGGCTATGGCTACACCTTC CASRPGAEGYGYTF
TRBJ1-1 once TRBD1 TRBV15 TGTGCCACCAGCAGACCTGGCTGGGGGACAGCACCTATGAACACTGAAGCTTTCTTT CATSRPGWGTAPMNTEAFF
TRBJ1-4 - - TRBV30 TGTGCCCATCGAACAGAAGATAATGAAAAACTGTTTTTT CAHRTEDNEKLFF
TRBJ2-1 - - TRBV24-1 TGTGCCACCAGTGATCAGGGAATAGCGGATGAGCAGTTCTTC CATSDQGIADEQFF
TRBJ1-1 - - TRBV2 TGTGCCAGCAAGGGAGTTGAAGCTTTCTTT CASKGVEAFF
TRBJ2-2 - TRBD2 TRBV2 TGTGCCAGCAGTGAATTAAATCTAGCGGGGGGAACCGGGGAGCTGTTTTTT CASSELNLAGGTGELFF
TRBJ1-5 - - TRBV7-6 TGTGCCAGCAGCTTAGAAGCCAAGAATCAGCCCCAGCATTTT CASSLEAKNQPQHF
TRBJ2-5 once - TRBV7-9 TGTGCCAGCAGCCTCATGGGGGACATCCAAGAGACCCAGTACTTC CASSLMGDIQETQYF
TRBJ2-1 few - TRBV19 TGTGCCAGTGGGTACACAGGGTTATACAATGAGCAGTTCTTC CASGYTGLYNEQFF
TRBJ1-4 few - TRBV5-1 TGCGCCAGCAGCTTGGACAGGGTTGCCCTGTTTTTT CASSLDRVALFF
TRBJ2-3 - - TRBV14 TGTGCCAGCAGCCAAGAAGAGGTGACAGATACGCAGTATTTT CASSQEEVTDTQYF
TRBJ1-5 - TRBD1 TRBV2 TGTGCCAGCAGGGGACAGGGGGCGGGCAATCAGCCCCAGCATTTT CASRGQGAGNQPQHF